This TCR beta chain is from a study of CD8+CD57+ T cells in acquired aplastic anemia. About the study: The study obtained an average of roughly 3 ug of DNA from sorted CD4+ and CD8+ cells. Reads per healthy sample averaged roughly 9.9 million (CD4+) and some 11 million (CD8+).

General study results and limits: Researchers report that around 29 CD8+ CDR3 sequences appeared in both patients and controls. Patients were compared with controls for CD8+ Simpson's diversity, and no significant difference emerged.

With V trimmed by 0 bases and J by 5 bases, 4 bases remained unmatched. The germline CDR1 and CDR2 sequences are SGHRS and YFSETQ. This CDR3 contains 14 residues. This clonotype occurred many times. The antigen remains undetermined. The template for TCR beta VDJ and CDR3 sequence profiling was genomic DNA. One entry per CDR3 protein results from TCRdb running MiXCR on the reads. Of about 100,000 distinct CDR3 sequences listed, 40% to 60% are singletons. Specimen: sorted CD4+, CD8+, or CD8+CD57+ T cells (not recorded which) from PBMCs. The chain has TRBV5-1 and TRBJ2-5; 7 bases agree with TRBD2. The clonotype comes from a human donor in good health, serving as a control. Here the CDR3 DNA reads TGCGCCAGCAGCTTGGCCTTGCGGGGGGAGACCCAGTACTTC. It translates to CASSLALRGETQYF.